The next 5 T cell receptor beta chains were all read from a single sample in a study of Ad26.COV2.S vaccination and SARS-CoV-2 variants. The treatment: roughly 20 received Ad26.COV2.S at low or high dose, single or two shots; 5 received placebo; per-sample allocation not given. Sampling was performed 63 days after the first vaccine or placebo injection. Method: immunoSEQ multiplex PCR; TCRdb's copy keeps in-frame clones and lacks some. The sample lists 200,000 to 300,000 clones, approximately 90% occurring once. Sequencing was performed on peripheral blood, taken in a trial of Ad26.COV2.S vaccine versus placebo. These receptors were collected from a person between 18 and 59 years old who received the Ad26.COV2.S COVID-19 vaccine or a placebo.

J is TRBJ1-4 and V is TRBV7-9, with D maybe TRBD1 (5 bases). V lost 2 bases and J 7 bases, leaving 14 bases between the germline ends. Germline CDR1 reads SEHNR; CDR2 reads FQNEAQ (reference sequence). CDR3 length: 15 amino acids. In DNA form, the CDR3 reads TGTGCCAGCAGCTTATACCAGGGACCTGGTGAAAAACTGTTTTTT. It yields the protein CASSLYQGPGEKLFF.

The J gene is TRBJ2-2, the V gene TRBV4-2, with 7 nucleotides matching TRBD1. The CDR3 extends over 16 amino acids. Germline V CDR1 and CDR2: LGHNA, YNFKEQ. The V and J ends lost 0 bases and 4 bases, in that order; junction bases with no gene match: 5. The CDR3, as DNA: TGTGCCAGCAGCCAAGATGTGACAGGGACCACCGGGGAGCTGTTTTTT. Encoded protein: CASSQDVTGTTGELFF.

This chain connects TRBV7-2 to TRBJ2-1, with D possibly matching TRBD1 (5 bases). Germline CDR1 and CDR2: SGHTA and FQGNSA. The CDR3 covers 15 residues. V lost 5 bases to trimming and J lost 8 bases, with 19 bases between them. CDR3 in amino acids: CASSPGASEFDEQFF. The CDR3 coding sequence is TGTGCCAGCAGCCCTGGGGCTAGTGAGTTTGATGAGCAGTTCTTC.

This chain connects TRBV7-9 to TRBJ2-2, with 8 positions matching TRBD1. Trimming removed 4 bases from V and 8 bases from J; junction bases left unmatched: 15. This CDR3 spans 17 amino acids. Germline lookup yields CDR1 SEHNR and CDR2 FQNEAQ (reference sequence). The CDR3 loop is CASSSTSRGLLGGELFF. The CDR3 DNA is TGTGCCAGCAGCTCAACGTCCAGGGGGCTTCTTGGTGGGGAGCTGTTTTTT.

The rearrangement links TRBV6-6 to TRBJ2-5; a possible D gene is TRBD2 (6 bases). The CDR3 loop spans 16 amino acids. The germline CDR1 and CDR2 sequences are MNHNY and SVGAGI (reference sequence). V gave up 5 bases and J gave up 2 bases, with 18 bases separating them. Here the CDR3 reads CASSVSRLDLQETQYF. As DNA, the CDR3 is TGTGCCAGCAGTGTCTCCAGACTAGATCTTCAAGAGACCCAGTACTTC.